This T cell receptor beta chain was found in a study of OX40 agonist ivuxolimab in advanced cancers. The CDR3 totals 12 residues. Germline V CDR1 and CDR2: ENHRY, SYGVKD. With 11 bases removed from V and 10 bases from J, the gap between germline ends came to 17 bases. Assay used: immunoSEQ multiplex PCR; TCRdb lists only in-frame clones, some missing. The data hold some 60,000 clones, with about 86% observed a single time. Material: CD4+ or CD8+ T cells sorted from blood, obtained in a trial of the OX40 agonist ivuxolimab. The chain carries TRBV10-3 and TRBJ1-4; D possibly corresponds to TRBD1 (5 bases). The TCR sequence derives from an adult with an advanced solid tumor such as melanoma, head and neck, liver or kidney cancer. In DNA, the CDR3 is TGTGCCGTGAGGGACTCGGGCCGAAAACTGTTTTTT. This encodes CAVRDSGRKLFF.